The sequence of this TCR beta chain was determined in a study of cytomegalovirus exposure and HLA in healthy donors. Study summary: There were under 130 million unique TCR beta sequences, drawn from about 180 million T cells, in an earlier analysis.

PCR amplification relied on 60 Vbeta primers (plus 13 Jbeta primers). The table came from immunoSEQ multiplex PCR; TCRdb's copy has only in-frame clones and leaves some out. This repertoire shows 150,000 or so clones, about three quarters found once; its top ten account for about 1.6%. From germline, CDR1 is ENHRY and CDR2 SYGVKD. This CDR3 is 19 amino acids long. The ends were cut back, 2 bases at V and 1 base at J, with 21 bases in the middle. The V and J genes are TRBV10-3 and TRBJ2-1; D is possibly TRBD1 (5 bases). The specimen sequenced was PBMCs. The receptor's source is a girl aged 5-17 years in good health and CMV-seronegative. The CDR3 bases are TGTGCCATCAGTGAGCCTTGGGGCATGCAGGCAGGGTCCTACAATGAGCAGTTCTTC. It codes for CAISEPWGMQAGSYNEQFF.